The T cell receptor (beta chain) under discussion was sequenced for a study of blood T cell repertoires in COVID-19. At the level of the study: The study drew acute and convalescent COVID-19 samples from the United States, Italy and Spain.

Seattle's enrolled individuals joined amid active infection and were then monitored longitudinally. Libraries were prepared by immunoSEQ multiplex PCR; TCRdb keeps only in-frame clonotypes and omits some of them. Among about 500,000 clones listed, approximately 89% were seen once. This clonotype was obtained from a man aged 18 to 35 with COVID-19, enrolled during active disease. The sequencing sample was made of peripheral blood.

CDR3 protein: CATSDPSTSGGSVDEQFF. The CDR3 bases are TGTGCCACCAGTGATCCCTCGACTAGCGGGGGGAGTGTGGATGAGCAGTTCTTC. The rearrangement uses TRBV24-1 and TRBJ2-1, with 13 positions matching TRBD2. Germline CDR1 KGHDR, CDR2 SFDVKD. The CDR3 is made up of 18 amino acids. V lost 3 bases to trimming and J lost 8 bases; unmatched junction nucleotides: 12.